This TCR beta chain was retrieved from a study of T cell responses to AZD1222 COVID-19 vaccine. As for this clone: The antigen remains undetermined.

TCRdb keeps only in-frame clones here, not all; method: immunoSEQ multiplex PCR. The table shows around 180,000 clones, with about nine tenths occurring only once. Overall study findings and caveats: Researchers took repertoire samples only after the peak T cell response had come. Unmutated regions of variants are reportedly targeted by nearly half of spike-specific TCRs. Baseline seropositivity characterized only six or seven AZD1222 recipients.

The source material was peripheral blood, sampled on day 0 of AZD1222 vaccination. This sequence originates from an adult in good health.

CDR3 nucleotide sequence: TGTGCCAGCTCACCACCCACGGAGCGATCACCCCTCCACTTT. Its protein is CASSPPTERSPLHF. V and J are TRBV18 and TRBJ1-6; no firm D call. Looked up from germline, CDR1 is KGHSH and CDR2 is LQKENI. Deletions cut 0 bases from V and 10 bases from J, with 10 bases between. The CDR3 loop spans 14 amino acids.